This entry concerns a single T cell receptor (beta chain). These data are taken from a study of CD8 T cells in Susac syndrome. Study in general: When their blood was taken, the Susac syndrome patients had either not yet had any therapy, were taking corticosteroids, or were taking intravenous immunoglobulin alone.

The V end was cut by 7 bases, the J end by 2 bases, with 15 bases between. This CDR3 has 14 residues. Germline V CDR1 and CDR2: SGHRS, YFSETQ. Sequencing of TCR beta was performed on blood CD8+ T cells and on blood CD4+ T cells. TEMRA cells were enriched by FACS, while CD8+ and CD4+ T cells were obtained through a negative isolation that was performed magnetically. An amount of RNA that ranged from about 0.45 to 1 ug was reverse transcribed with random hexamers. TCRdb reprocessed the immunoSEQ multiplex PCR reads via MiXCR and lists one record per CDR3 protein. The sample includes around 71,000 distinct CDR3 sequences, around 93% of them seen just once.

The clonotype originates from a human donor with Susac syndrome. The sample comprised CD4+ T cells from PBMCs. The rearrangement uses TRBV5-1 and TRBJ1-1; D call uncertain. The CDR3 sequence: CASHAGGGNTEAFF. The DNA of the CDR3 is TGCGCCAGCCACGCGGGCGGAGGCAACACTGAAGCTTTCTTT.